What follows are 23 T cell receptor beta chains derived from one specimen sequenced in a study of CD8 T cells in ankylosing spondylitis. TCRdb reprocessed the 5' RACE reads via MiXCR and lists one record per CDR3 protein. The sample records hundreds of thousands of distinct CDR3 sequences, less than 25% being singletons. Sequenced input: blood, either unsorted or a sorted T cell fraction (not recorded which). The receptor source for this set is a female donor with ankylosing spondylitis or in good health (not recorded which).

The CDR3 DNA reads TGTGCCACCAGCAGAGGGGGGGAGAATCAGCCCCAGCATTTT. It encodes CATSRGGENQPQHF. The V gene is TRBV15, the J gene TRBJ1-5; TRBD1 might be the D (5 bases). The V gene lost 1 base and the J gene lost 4 bases, with 8 bases spanning the gap. CDR3 length: 14 amino acids. Germline V CDR1 and CDR2: LNHNV, YYDKDF (reference sequence).

This clonotype came up a few times. The chain recombines TRBV20-1 with TRBJ2-1; 11 positions agree with TRBD2. Germline CDR1 and CDR2: DFQATT and SNEGSKA (reference sequence). The CDR3 totals 15 residues. V shed 2 bases and J 4 bases; nucleotides not matched to a gene: 4. The CDR3 loop reads CSARNPSGGYNEQFF. DNA of the CDR3: TGCAGTGCTAGAAATCCTAGCGGGGGGTACAATGAGCAGTTCTTC.

Ten or more counts support this clonotype. The chain links TRBV18 to TRBJ2-3; D call uncertain. V gave up 8 bases and J gave up 2 bases, with 5 bases separating them. The CDR3 length is 11 residues. The germline CDR1 and CDR2 sequences are KGHSH and LQKENI. The CDR3 spells CASSPTDTQYF. In DNA, the CDR3 is TGTGCCAGCAGCCCCACAGATACGCAGTATTTT.

This clonotype was detected many times. V gene TRBV12-3 or TRBV12-4 combines with J gene TRBJ1-5; D unclear. The V end lost 6 bases, the J end lost 5 bases, and 8 bases lay between the germline ends. The CDR3 has 12 amino acids. The CDR3: CASRTADQPQHF. The DNA of the CDR3 is TGTGCCAGCAGGACCGCCGATCAGCCCCAGCATTTT.

V usage is TRBV9 and J usage is TRBJ1-3, with a possible D match to TRBD1 (6 bases). The CDR3 extends over 16 amino acids. In germline, CDR1 is SGDLS, CDR2 YYNGEE. Trimming took 2 bases from V and 0 from J, leaving 12 bases between them. In DNA, the CDR3 is TGTGCCAGCAGCGTGACAGGCGGAGGCTCTGGAAACACCATATATTTT. Translated, it gives CASSVTGGGSGNTIYF.

The chain combines TRBV6-2 or TRBV6-3 with TRBJ2-7, with D maybe TRBD1 (5 bases). The V end lost 6 bases, the J end lost 6 bases, and 21 bases lay between the germline ends. Per germline, CDR1 MNHEY and CDR2 SVGEGT. This CDR3 contains 15 residues. The CDR3 reads CASRGKTVLISEQYF. Written as DNA, the CDR3 is TGTGCCAGCAGAGGGAAGACAGTCTTGATCAGCGAGCAGTACTTC.

Only a few counts were recorded for this clonotype. The chain is built from TRBV6-1 and TRBJ1-1; TRBD1 agrees at 8 bases. Germline values: CDR1 MNHNS, CDR2 SASEGT. The CDR3 is 17 amino acids. V gave up 7 bases and J gave up 0 bases; unmatched junction bases: 13. The CDR3 spells CASIPTIGTGLNTEAFF. The CDR3 nucleotides are TGTGCCAGCATCCCTACTATCGGGACAGGACTGAACACTGAAGCTTTCTTT.

The genes are TRBV6-1 and TRBJ2-5; D may be TRBD1 or TRBD2 (5 bases each). In germline, CDR1 is MNHNS, CDR2 SASEGT. This CDR3 region has 14 residues. V dropped 6 bases and J dropped 7 bases, with 18 bases sitting between them. In DNA form, the CDR3 reads TGTGCCAGCAGAAGGACTCCGACAGAGGGGACCCAGTACTTC. Encoded protein: CASRRTPTEGTQYF.

The chain links TRBV6-2 or TRBV6-3 to TRBJ2-7; no reliable D call. CDR1 is MNHEY, CDR2 SVGEGT, per germline. The CDR3 contains 15 residues. The V gene lost 0 bases and the J gene lost 0 bases, with 9 bases spanning the gap. CDR3 region: CASSYSWTASYEQYF. The CDR3, as DNA: TGTGCCAGCAGTTACTCCTGGACGGCCTCCTACGAGCAGTACTTC.

This clonotype was counted between two and nine times. The chain recombines TRBV27 with TRBJ2-2, with D uncertain. V lost 7 bases, J lost 1 base, and 13 bases lay in between. Germline-derived CDR1 and CDR2 are MNHEY and SMNVEV (reference sequence). CDR3 length equals 15 residues. CDR3: CASTRWAENTGELFF. The CDR3 nucleotides are TGTGCCAGCACCCGTTGGGCGGAGAACACCGGGGAGCTGTTTTTT.

This rearrangement joins TRBV5-5 to TRBJ2-7; TRBD2 is a possible D gene (5 bases). CDR1 SGHKS and CDR2 YYEKEE come from the germline V gene (reference sequence). The CDR3 loop spans 16 amino acids. V lost 4 bases and J lost 0, with 17 bases in between. The DNA of the CDR3 is TGTGCCAGCAGCGAAGTAGGATGGACTTACTCCTACGAGCAGTACTTC. Encoded protein: CASSEVGWTYSYEQYF.

This clonotype was seen a few times. The J gene is TRBJ2-5, the V gene TRBV6-1; 12 bases map to TRBD2. This CDR3 is 20 amino acids long. V shed 4 bases, J shed 0 bases, and the junction held 15 bases outside the gene matches. The germline CDR1 and CDR2 sequences are MNHNS and SASEGT. CDR3 loop: CASSAPPGTSGQKYQETQYF. The CDR3 region has the DNA TGTGCCAGCAGTGCCCCCCCCGGGACTAGCGGGCAGAAGTACCAAGAGACCCAGTACTTC.

The chain links TRBV3-1 to TRBJ2-5; D is undetermined. Between the trimmed V and J ends, which lost 1 base and 5 bases, there was a span of 8 bases. The CDR3 is 13 residues long. Germline CDR1 is LGHDT and CDR2 is YNNKEL (reference sequence). The CDR3 protein is CASSQVRQETQYF. CDR3 in DNA: TGTGCCAGCAGCCAAGTCCGTCAGGAGACCCAGTACTTC.

In its sample, this clonotype was seen many times. The gene calls are TRBV20-1 and TRBJ1-5; no reliable D call. Trimming took off 0 bases at V and 5 bases at J, with 8 bases between the two ends. The CDR3 runs 13 residues. Per the germline V gene, CDR1 is DFQATT and CDR2 is SNEGSKA (reference sequence). This chain's CDR3 is CSARDPTDQPQHF. DNA of the CDR3: TGCAGTGCTAGAGATCCTACCGATCAGCCCCAGCATTTT.

The rearrangement joins TRBV6-2 or TRBV6-3 to TRBJ2-1; possibly TRBD1 for D (6 bases). Germline V gene lookup returns CDR1 MNHEY and CDR2 SVGEGT. This CDR3 region has 13 residues. The V gene lost 10 bases and the J gene lost 2 bases, with 12 bases spanning the gap. The CDR3 nucleotides read TGTGCCACCCAGGCAGGGGCCTACAATGAGCAGTTCTTC. Amino acids: CATQAGAYNEQFF.

The chain carries TRBV7-9 and TRBJ2-1; D might be TRBD1 or TRBD2, each matching 5 bases. The CDR3 length is 15 residues. The germline CDR1 and CDR2 sequences are SEHNR and FQNEAQ (reference sequence). The V end lost 1 base, the J end lost 10 bases, and 17 bases lay between the germline ends. Here the CDR3 DNA reads TGTGCCAGCAGCTTAGGGGGAGACAGATCTCAGGAGCAGTTCTTC. Its translation: CASSLGGDRSQEQFF.

This clonotype was seen ten or more times. The chain combines TRBV13 with TRBJ2-4; TRBD1 might be the D (6 bases). The germline V and J ends were trimmed by 5 bases and 8 bases, with 16 bases remaining between them. Germline-derived CDR1 and CDR2 are PRHDT and FYEKMQ (reference sequence). The CDR3 is made up of 14 amino acids. DNA of the CDR3: TGTGCCAGCAGCCAGGGGCTAGCCGGTGACATTCAGTACTTC. Encoded protein: CASSQGLAGDIQYF.

This clonotype was observed a single time. J is TRBJ2-7 and V is TRBV4-3; 8 bases agree with TRBD2. This CDR3 is 14 amino acids long. Germline-derived CDR1 and CDR2 are LGHNA and YSLEER. V shed 2 bases, J shed 2 bases, and the junction held 2 bases outside the gene matches. The CDR3 coding sequence is TGCGCCAGCAGCCAACTAGCGGGCACCTACGAGCAGTACTTC. It specifies CASSQLAGTYEQYF.

This clonotype was detected a few times. The gene calls are TRBV20-1 and TRBJ2-2, with 8 bases that match TRBD2. From germline, CDR1 is DFQATT and CDR2 SNEGSKA (reference sequence). This CDR3 is built from 15 residues. Trimming cost V 2 bases and J 5 bases; bases outside gene matches: 7. The CDR3 nucleotides are TGCAGTGCTAGACCGTACGGGAGGGCAACCGGGGAGCTGTTTTTT. This gives the protein CSARPYGRATGELFF.

The table lists this clonotype with many counts. This chain uses TRBV20-1 with TRBJ2-7, with D possibly being TRBD2 (5 bases). Deletions cut 1 base from V and 0 bases from J, with 10 bases between. The CDR3 contains 14 residues. Germline loops: CDR1 DFQATT, CDR2 SNEGSKA (reference sequence). CDR3 protein: CSARGGSVSYEQYF. The CDR3, as DNA: TGCAGTGCTAGAGGGGGTAGCGTCTCCTACGAGCAGTACTTC.

This clonotype occurred a few times. V and J are TRBV27 and TRBJ1-2, with D maybe TRBD1 (6 bases). Germline lookup yields CDR1 MNHEY and CDR2 SMNVEV (reference sequence). Between the trimmed V and J ends, which lost 4 bases and 7 bases, there was a span of 16 bases. The CDR3 has 14 amino acids. The CDR3 DNA reads TGTGCCAGCAGTTCTCCCCTAGGGGGGGGTGGCTACACCTTC. Protein product: CASSSPLGGGGYTF.

Only a few counts were recorded for this clonotype. The genes are TRBV10-1 and TRBJ2-5; 7 bases agree with TRBD2. Germline assignment: CDR1 WNHNN and CDR2 SYGVQD (reference sequence). The CDR3 runs to 14 residues. J lost 1 base, V lost 5 bases, and 4 bases had no gene match. The CDR3 DNA follows: TGCGCCAGCAGTCCCCAGCGGGGCCAAGAGACCCAGTACTTC. The encoded protein is CASSPQRGQETQYF.

Only a few counts were recorded for this clonotype. The genes are TRBV5-1 and TRBJ2-1, with no clear D. The germline CDR1 and CDR2 sequences are SGHRS and YFSETQ. This CDR3 is 12 amino acids long. Trimming stripped 10 bases from V and 1 base from J, with 9 bases between. In DNA form, the CDR3 reads TGCGCCGGTCAAAGGTCCTACAATGAGCAGTTCTTC. Protein product: CAGQRSYNEQFF.